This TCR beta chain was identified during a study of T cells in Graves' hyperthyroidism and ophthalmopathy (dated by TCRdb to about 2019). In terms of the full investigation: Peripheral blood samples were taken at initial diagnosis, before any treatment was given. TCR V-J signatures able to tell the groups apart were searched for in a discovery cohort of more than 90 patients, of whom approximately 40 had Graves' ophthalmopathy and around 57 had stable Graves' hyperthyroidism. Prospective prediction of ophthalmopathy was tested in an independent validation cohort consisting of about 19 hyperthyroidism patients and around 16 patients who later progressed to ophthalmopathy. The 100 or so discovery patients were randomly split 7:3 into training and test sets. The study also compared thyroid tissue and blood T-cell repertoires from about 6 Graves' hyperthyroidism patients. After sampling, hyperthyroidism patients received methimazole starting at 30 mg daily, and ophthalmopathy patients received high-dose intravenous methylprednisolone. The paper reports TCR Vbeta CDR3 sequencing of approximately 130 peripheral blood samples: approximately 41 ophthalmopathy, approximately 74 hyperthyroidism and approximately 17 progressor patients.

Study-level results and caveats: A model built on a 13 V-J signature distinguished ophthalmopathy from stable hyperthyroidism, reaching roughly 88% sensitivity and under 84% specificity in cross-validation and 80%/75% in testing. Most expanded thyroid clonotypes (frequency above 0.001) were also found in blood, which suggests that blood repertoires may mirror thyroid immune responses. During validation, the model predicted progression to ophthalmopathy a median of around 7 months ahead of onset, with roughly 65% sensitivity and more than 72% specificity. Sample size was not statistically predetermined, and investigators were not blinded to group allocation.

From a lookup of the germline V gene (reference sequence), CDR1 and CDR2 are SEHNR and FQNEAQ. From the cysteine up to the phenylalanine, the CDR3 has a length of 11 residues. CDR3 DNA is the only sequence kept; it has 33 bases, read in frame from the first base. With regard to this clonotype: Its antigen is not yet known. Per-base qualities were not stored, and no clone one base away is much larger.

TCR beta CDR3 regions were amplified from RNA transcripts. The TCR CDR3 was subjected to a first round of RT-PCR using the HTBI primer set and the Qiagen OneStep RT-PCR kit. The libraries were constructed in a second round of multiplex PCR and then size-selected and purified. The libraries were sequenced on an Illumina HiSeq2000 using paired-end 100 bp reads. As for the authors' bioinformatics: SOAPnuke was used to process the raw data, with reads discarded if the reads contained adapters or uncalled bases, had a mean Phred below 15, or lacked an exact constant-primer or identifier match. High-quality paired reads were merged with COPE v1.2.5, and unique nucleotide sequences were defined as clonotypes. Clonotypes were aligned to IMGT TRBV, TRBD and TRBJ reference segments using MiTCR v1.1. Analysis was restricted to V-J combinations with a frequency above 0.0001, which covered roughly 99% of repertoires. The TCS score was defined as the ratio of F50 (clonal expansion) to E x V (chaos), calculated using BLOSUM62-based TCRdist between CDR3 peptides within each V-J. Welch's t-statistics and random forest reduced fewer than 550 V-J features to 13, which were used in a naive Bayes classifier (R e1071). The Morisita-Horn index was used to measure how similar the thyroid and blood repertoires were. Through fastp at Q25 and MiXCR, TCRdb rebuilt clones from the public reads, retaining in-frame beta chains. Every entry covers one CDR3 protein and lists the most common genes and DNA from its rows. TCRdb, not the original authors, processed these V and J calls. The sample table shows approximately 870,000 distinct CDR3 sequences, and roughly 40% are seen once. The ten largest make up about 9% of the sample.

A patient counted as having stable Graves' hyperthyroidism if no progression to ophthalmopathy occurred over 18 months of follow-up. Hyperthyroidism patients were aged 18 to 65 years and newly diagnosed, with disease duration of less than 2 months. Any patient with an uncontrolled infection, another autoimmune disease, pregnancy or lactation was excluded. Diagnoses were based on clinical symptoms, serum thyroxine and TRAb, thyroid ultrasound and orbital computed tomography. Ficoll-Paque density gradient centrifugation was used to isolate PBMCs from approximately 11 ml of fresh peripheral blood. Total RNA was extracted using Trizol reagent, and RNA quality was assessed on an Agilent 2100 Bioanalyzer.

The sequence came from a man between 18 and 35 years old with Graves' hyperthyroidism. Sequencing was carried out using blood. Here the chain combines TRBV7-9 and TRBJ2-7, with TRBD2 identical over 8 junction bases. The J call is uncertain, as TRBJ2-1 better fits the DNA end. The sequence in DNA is TGTGTCTGGCGGGGGGCCAATGAGCAGTTCTTC. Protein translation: CVWRGANEQFF.